These 10 T cell receptor beta chains share one sample of origin, sequenced in a study of cytomegalovirus exposure and HLA in healthy donors. Amplification used 60 Vbeta primers and 13 Jbeta primers. The assay was immunoSEQ multiplex PCR, and TCRdb's table has in-frame clones only and misses some. The sample shows over 100,000 clones, just under 70% of them seen only once. Sequencing was carried out using PBMCs. The source is a woman aged 70-85 years in good health and CMV-seropositive.

V usage is TRBV6-6 and J usage is TRBJ1-5, with 9 bases lining up with TRBD1. In germline, CDR1 is MNHNY, CDR2 SVGAGI (reference sequence). The CDR3 sequence is 15 residues long. J gave up 3 bases and V 6 bases, and 6 bases lay outside the gene matches. The CDR3: CASRPGTGINQPQHF. The CDR3 region has the DNA TGTGCCAGCAGGCCCGGGACAGGGATCAATCAGCCCCAGCATTTT.

This chain joins TRBV5-1 and TRBJ2-2; the match to TRBD2 covers 12 bases. The CDR3 length is 14 residues. The V gene end was trimmed by 4 bases and the J gene end by 7 bases; junction bases not matched to a gene: 2. Germline lookup yields CDR1 SGHRS and CDR2 YFSETQ. CDR3 bases: TGCGCCAGCAGCGCGGGACTAGCGGGCGGGGAGCTGTTTTTT. As protein: CASSAGLAGGELFF. The variable domain in full, with the rest retrieved from reference TRBV5-1 and TRBJ2-2, is KAGVTQTPRYLIKTRGQQVTLSCSPISGHRSVSWYQQTPGQGLQFLFEYFSETQRNKGNFPGRFSGRQFSNSRSEMNVSTLELGDSALYLCASSAGLAGGELFFGEGSRLTVL.

V is TRBV19 and J is TRBJ1-2; D not certain. The CDR3 is 12 residues long. Trimming removed 3 bases at V and 6 bases at J, with 8 bases between. Germline CDR1 and CDR2: LNHDA and SQIVND (reference sequence). The CDR3 DNA is TGTGCCAGTAGTATCGAGAGGAATGGCTACACCTTC. It translates to CASSIERNGYTF.

This clone was detected once. The J gene is TRBJ1-6, the V gene TRBV11-2; D is undetermined. CDR1 and CDR2 (germline): SGHAT, FQNNGV. Between the trimmed V and J ends, which lost 5 bases and 0 bases, there was a span of 8 bases. The CDR3 is 15 residues long. The CDR3 sequence is CASSRESSYNSPLHF. The CDR3 nucleotides read TGTGCCAGCAGCCGGGAGAGCTCCTATAATTCACCCCTCCACTTT.

This sequence joins TRBV11-2 and TRBJ1-4; 9 nucleotides agree with TRBD1. The CDR3 covers 16 residues. Germline V lookup: CDR1 SGHAT, CDR2 FQNNGV. V lost 8 bases, J lost 6 bases, and 13 bases stayed unmatched. The DNA for the CDR3 is TGTGCCAGCCACCAACAGGGGGCCTCCGCTTATGAAAAACTGTTTTTT. Its translation is CASHQQGASAYEKLFF.

This clone was seen once. The chain couples TRBV10-3 to TRBJ2-7; 7 nucleotides align to TRBD1. The CDR3 length is 14 residues. Germline CDR1 and CDR2: ENHRY and SYGVKD. The V segment lost 6 bases and the J segment 5 bases; nucleotides outside the gene matches: 10. The DNA of the CDR3 is TGTGCCATCAGCCCGAGGGGGCAGGGAAACGAGCAGTACTTC. This translates into CAISPRGQGNEQYF.

The chain carries TRBV6-6 and TRBJ2-7; the match to TRBD2 covers 11 bases. CDR3 size: 14 residues. Germline trimming cut 4 bases from V and 4 bases from J; bases unmatched to any gene: 3. Germline V lookup: CDR1 MNHNY, CDR2 SVGAGI (reference sequence). The CDR3 protein is CASSSSGGLYEQYF. Written as DNA, the CDR3 is TGTGCCAGCAGTTCTAGCGGGGGGCTTTACGAGCAGTACTTC.

This clone turned up a few times. One junction end disagrees with the germline gene, perhaps due to a read error. The chain uses TRBV7-7 and TRBJ2-5, with D perhaps TRBD1 (6 bases). Germline loops: CDR1 SSHAT, CDR2 FNYEAQ (reference sequence). The length of the CDR3 is 14 residues. CDR3 sequence: CASSLAQGQETQYF. CDR3 DNA sequence: TGTGCTAGCAGCTTAGCACAGGGCCAAGAGACCCAGTACTTC.

The V gene is TRBV4-1, the J gene TRBJ2-5, with D perhaps matching TRBD2 (5 bases). Between the trimmed V and J ends, which lost 2 bases and 5 bases, there was a span of 9 bases. The CDR3 consists of 13 residues. Per the germline V gene, CDR1 is MGHRA and CDR2 is YSYEKL. The CDR3 loop reads CASSQMGAETQYF. The CDR3 nucleotides read TGCGCCAGCAGCCAAATGGGAGCGGAGACCCAGTACTTC.

In DNA form, the CDR3 reads TGTGCCAGCGGCGTAGCGGGGGGGAACAATGAGCAGTTCTTC. Its protein is CASGVAGGNNEQFF. V usage is TRBV5-6 and J usage is TRBJ2-1, with 11 bases that match TRBD2. The CDR3 is 14 amino acids. With V trimmed by 7 bases and J by 5 bases, 5 bases remained unmatched. Germline V gives CDR1 SGHDT, CDR2 YYEEEE.